One and the same sample provided the 21 T cell receptor beta chains below, sequenced in a study of blood T cell repertoires in COVID-19 (dated by TCRdb to the early 2020s). Library preparation was by the immunoSEQ multiplex PCR assay. This immuneACCESS table, as held by TCRdb, lists in-frame sequences with V and J called but not all clones. Of the missing ones, under half trace to an unresolved V gene in checked studies; the others have no known cause. For this sample the table gives tens of thousands of clones, of which around 90% were detected only once. The ten biggest clones cover 2% to 3% of the sample. Sequences were obtained from peripheral blood. The receptors come from a man aged 45-65 years with acute or convalescent COVID-19.

This chain links TRBV28 with TRBJ1-2; TRBD1 agrees at 9 bases. CDR3 length equals 19 residues. Germline loops: CDR1 MDHEN, CDR2 SYDVKM. The ends lost 4 bases at V and 2 bases at J; junction bases unmatched: 17. The chain's CDR3 is CASSSPRGGQGHRNYGYTF. The CDR3 bases are TGTGCCAGCAGTTCCCCAAGAGGGGGACAGGGCCACCGAAACTATGGCTACACCTTC.

The CDR3 DNA reads TGTGCCAGTAGTGGCCCGACTAGCGGGTCCTACAATGAGCAGTTCTTC. Translated: CASSGPTSGSYNEQFF. V gene TRBV19 combines with J gene TRBJ2-1; 10 bases match TRBD2. The CDR3 extends over 16 amino acids. Unmatched junction bases numbered 5, after V lost 5 bases and J lost 1 base. Germline V gene sequence: CDR1 LNHDA, CDR2 SQIVND (reference sequence).

This clone has just one count. The chain recombines TRBV5-6 with TRBJ2-7; possible D gene TRBD1, 6 bases. This CDR3 is built from 14 residues. Per germline, CDR1 SGHDT and CDR2 YYEEEE. The V end was cut by 2 bases, the J end by 3 bases, with 12 bases between. The CDR3 loop is CASSLGTRDYEQYF. The CDR3 nucleotides read TGTGCCAGCAGCTTAGGGACAAGAGACTACGAGCAGTACTTC.

The J gene is TRBJ2-1, the V gene TRBV5-4; 8 nucleotides line up with TRBD2. Germline CDR1 and CDR2: SGHNT and YYREEE (reference sequence). The V and J ends lost 1 base and 9 bases, in that order; junction bases with no gene match: 3. The CDR3 is 13 residues long. CDR3 protein: CASSLTSGSEQFF. In nucleotides, the CDR3 is TGTGCCAGCAGCTTGACTAGCGGAAGTGAGCAGTTCTTC. The full variable domain, completed using reference TRBV5-4 and TRBJ2-1, is ETGVTQSPTHLIKTRGQQVTLRCSSQSGHNTVSWYQQALGQGPQFIFQYYREEENGRGNFPPRFSGLQFPNYSSELNVNALELDDSALYLCASSLTSGSEQFFGPGTRLTVL.

The chain carries TRBV7-6 and TRBJ2-1; 8 bases fit TRBD1. J lost 5 bases, V lost 7 bases, and 10 bases had no gene match. Germline V gives CDR1 SGHVS, CDR2 FNYEAQ. CDR3 length: 15 amino acids. In nucleotides, the CDR3 is TGTGCCAGCACATACGGACAGGGAGTTGACAATGAGCAGTTCTTC. It specifies CASTYGQGVDNEQFF.

The genes are TRBV5-1 and TRBJ1-1; 7 nucleotides agree with TRBD1. Trimming at V came to 0 bases and at J to 2 bases, leaving 10 bases not matched to a gene. The CDR3 consists of 17 residues. Germline V lookup: CDR1 SGHRS, CDR2 YFSETQ. Written as DNA, the CDR3 is TGCGCCAGCAGCTTGGGGGGCCCCGGGACAGTTAACACTGAAGCTTTCTTT. Protein product: CASSLGGPGTVNTEAFF.

CDR3 amino acids: CASSSTTGSFTGELFF. The CDR3 nucleotides are TGTGCCAGCAGCTCGACCACGGGTAGCTTCACCGGGGAGCTGTTTTTT. The chain carries TRBV7-3 and TRBJ2-2; the D is unclear. With 4 bases removed from V and 4 bases from J, the gap between germline ends came to 16 bases. In germline, CDR1 is SGHTA, CDR2 FQGTGA. This CDR3 comprises 16 residues.

This clone was counted only a few times. For the CDR3, the DNA is TGTGCCAGCAGCTTAGATCGCGCCAGGACAGACCAAAACACTGAAGCTTTCTTT. Its protein product is CASSLDRARTDQNTEAFF. The rearrangement uses TRBV11-2 and TRBJ1-1; a weak D match, TRBD1 (6 bases). V was shortened by 0 bases and J by 2 bases, with 19 bases between the two germline ends. The CDR3 covers 18 residues. CDR1 is SGHAT and CDR2 is FQNNGV in the germline V gene.

V usage is TRBV18 and J usage is TRBJ2-1, with TRBD2 matching 11 bases. In germline, CDR1 is KGHSH, CDR2 LQKENI. This CDR3 contains 16 residues. Trimming removed 0 bases from V and 10 bases from J; junction bases left unmatched: 8. CDR3 in DNA: TGTGCCAGCTCACCACCGGGGCTAGCGGGAGGATACGAGCAGTTCTTC. This sequence encodes CASSPPGLAGGYEQFF.

The chain carries TRBV19 and TRBJ1-5; the match to TRBD1 covers 7 bases. Germline CDR1 LNHDA, CDR2 SQIVND (reference sequence). CDR3 length equals 16 residues. V gave up 6 bases and J gave up 4 bases; unmatched junction bases: 12. The CDR3 coding sequence is TGTGCCAGTAGAGCGGACCGGGACAGAACAAATCAGCCCCAGCATTTT. Its protein is CASRADRDRTNQPQHF.

The chain is built from TRBV2 and TRBJ1-3; maybe TRBD1 (6 bases). The CDR3 sequence is 15 residues long. V gave up 6 bases and J gave up 0 bases, with 12 bases separating them. CDR1 is SNHLY, CDR2 FYNNEI, per germline. The CDR3 coding sequence is TGTGCCAGCAGGACACAGGGCCGCTCTGGAAACACCATATATTTT. This sequence encodes CASRTQGRSGNTIYF.

The chain has TRBV27 and TRBJ2-5; TRBD2 matches 7 bases. The germline V gene encodes CDR1 MNHEY and CDR2 SMNVEV (reference sequence). The CDR3 is 14 amino acids. V lost 5 bases, J lost 3 bases, and 6 bases stayed unmatched. DNA for the CDR3: TGTGCCAGCAGTCACGGGAGGCGGGAAGAGACCCAGTACTTC. Its protein is CASSHGRREETQYF.

V and J are TRBV7-9 and TRBJ2-1; D unresolved. V was shortened by 2 bases and J by 10 bases, with 12 bases between the two germline ends. This CDR3 is built from 13 residues. CDR1 is SEHNR and CDR2 is FQNEAQ in the germline V gene (reference sequence). In DNA form, the CDR3 reads TGTGCCAGCAGCTTATACCTCGGGTCAGAGCAGTTCTTC. Translated: CASSLYLGSEQFF. Full variable domain (missing parts from reference TRBV7-9 and TRBJ2-1): DTGVSQNPRHKITKRGQNVTFRCDPISEHNRLYWYRQTLGQGPEFLTYFQNEAQLEKSRLLSDRFSAERPKGSFSTLEIQRTEQGDSAMYLCASSLYLGSEQFFGPGTRLTVL.

In its sample, this clone was seen a few times. The chain couples TRBV21-1 to TRBJ1-6; the table's TRBD1 call for D was not verified on the DNA. TRBV21-1 is shown as a pseudogene. The CDR3 is 15 amino acids. DNA of the CDR3: TGTGCCAGCAGCCCGGGGACAGGGGATAATTCACCCCTCCACTTT. Its protein product is CASSPGTGDNSPLHF.

The chain is built from TRBV19 and TRBJ1-5; TRBD1 agrees at 9 bases. With 6 bases clipped from V and 6 bases from J, the junction kept 12 bases outside the gene matches. Germline loops: CDR1 LNHDA, CDR2 SQIVND (reference sequence). This CDR3 comprises 16 residues. This chain's CDR3 is CASRPQDRGGGQPQHF. The CDR3 region has the DNA TGTGCCAGTAGACCCCAGGACAGGGGAGGCGGTCAGCCCCAGCATTTT.

The chain uses TRBV28 and TRBJ1-2; D is unresolved. Trimming cost V 6 bases and J 0 bases, with 11 bases left between them. The germline V gene encodes CDR1 MDHEN and CDR2 SYDVKM. The length of the CDR3 is 14 residues. The CDR3 here is CASRTDYTNYGYTF. As DNA, the CDR3 is TGTGCCAGCAGAACAGATTATACTAACTATGGCTACACCTTC.

J is TRBJ2-3 and V is TRBV7-3; perhaps TRBD2 as D (6 bases). CDR1 and CDR2 from the germline V gene are SGHTA and FQGTGA. The CDR3 is made up of 14 amino acids. The V end lost 2 bases, the J end lost 2 bases, and 8 bases lay between the germline ends. CDR3 nucleotides: TGTGCCAGCAGCTTAGGAGGGGACACAGATACGCAGTATTTT. Protein sequence: CASSLGGDTDTQYF.

The rearrangement joins TRBV27 to TRBJ1-1, with D uncertain. Per the germline V gene, CDR1 is MNHEY and CDR2 is SMNVEV (reference sequence). The length of the CDR3 is 13 residues. Trimming left V 1 base short and J 1 base short, with 4 bases between. CDR3 region: CASSLFGNTEAFF. The CDR3 nucleotides read TGTGCCAGCAGTTTATTCGGGAACACTGAAGCTTTCTTT.

The chain is built from TRBV4-1 and TRBJ1-4, with D hard to call. Germline V lookup: CDR1 MGHRA, CDR2 YSYEKL. V lost 0 bases, J lost 8 bases, and 19 bases lay in between. CDR3 size: 17 residues. The CDR3 DNA sequence: TGCGCCAGCAGCCAAGATAATAGTCAGGTAACGGGGGAAAAACTGTTTTTT. This translates into CASSQDNSQVTGEKLFF.

V gene TRBV4-2 combines with J gene TRBJ1-2; D is unresolved. V was trimmed by 0 bases and J by 5 bases, leaving 16 bases between them. The CDR3 is 16 amino acids. CDR1 is LGHNA and CDR2 is YNFKEQ in the germline V gene. The CDR3 loop is CASSQEKEAPWYGYTF. The CDR3 DNA follows: TGTGCCAGCAGCCAAGAAAAAGAGGCTCCGTGGTATGGCTACACCTTC.

This clone occurred a few times. The V gene is TRBV5-8, the J gene TRBJ2-2; 7 nucleotides agree with TRBD1. The CDR3 is 16 residues long. Losses at the gene ends were 4 bases for V and 0 bases for J; bases not matched to a gene: 6. Germline CDR1 and CDR2: SGHTS and YDEGEE. The DNA for the CDR3 is TGTGCCAGCAGCAAGGGACAGCTAACGAACACCGGGGAGCTGTTTTTT. Translating gives CASSKGQLTNTGELFF. Combining the CDR3 with reference TRBV5-8 and TRBJ2-2 gives the whole variable domain EAGVTQSPTHLIKTRGQQATLRCSPISGHTSVYWYQQALGLGLQFLLWYDEGEERNRGNFPPRFSGRQFPNYSSELNVNALELEDSALYLCASSKGQLTNTGELFFGEGSRLTVL.